Listed here is a single T cell receptor beta chain. Its specificity is unknown. Per germline, CDR1 SGHTA and CDR2 FQGNSA. The CDR3 is 15 amino acids. V shed 5 bases and J 8 bases; nucleotides not matched to a gene: 9. This specimen belongs to a study of identical twins. TCRdb fed the 5' RACE reads into MiXCR, producing one record per CDR3 protein. The data contain more than 650,000 distinct CDR3 sequences, around 5.7% of them singletons. The study, taken as a whole, reports: The study based its conclusions on cross-sectional statistical analysis and did not follow the same donors. Compared with models, monozygotic twins showed more out-of-frame TCR alpha sharing.

The chain recombines TRBV7-2 with TRBJ2-7; 13 bases fit TRBD2. Sequencing was done on a sample of naive T cells sorted from blood. The clonotype originates from a man in his late teens or twenties in good health. CDR3 in amino acids: CASSTGLAGASKQYF. The DNA for the CDR3 is TGTGCCAGCAGCACAGGACTAGCGGGAGCTTCCAAGCAGTACTTC.